The TCR beta chain under discussion was sequenced for a study of blood T cell repertoires in COVID-19. Study processing details: Nucleated cell number was recorded as an estimate derived from reference gene primer amplification. Profiled with immunoSEQ multiplex PCR; TCRdb holds only in-frame clones, not every one. V and J calls and clone size are as listed in that table; D and trimming were resolved from the DNA. Altogether about 97,000 clones are present, around 92% being singletons, with the ten largest covering over 5.5%. This clone was detected only once. This TCR was recovered from a man between 45 and 60 years old with active COVID-19. Sequences were obtained from peripheral blood.

The CDR3 DNA reads TGTGCCAGCAGCTCCGAGACAGGGGGGATCGGGGAGCTGTTTTTT. Translation: CASSSETGGIGELFF. The V and J genes are TRBV9 and TRBJ2-2; 9 bases map to TRBD1. V gave up 4 bases and J gave up 7 bases; unmatched junction bases: 8. This CDR3 has 15 amino acids. Germline V gene sequence: CDR1 SGDLS, CDR2 YYNGEE.